The following is a T cell receptor (beta chain) sequence with its context. Sample treatment: roughly 18 received Ad26.COV2.S at low or high dose, single or two shots; a few received placebo; per-sample allocation not given. Collection of samples fell on day 63 after the first vaccine or placebo injection. Sequenced by immunoSEQ multiplex PCR; TCRdb stores in-frame clones only, minus some. This table holds around 450,000 clones, roughly 90% found once. This sample stems from a study of Ad26.COV2.S vaccination and SARS-CoV-2 variants. This CDR3 is 17 amino acids long. The germline CDR1 and CDR2 sequences are KGHSH and LQKENI. J gave up 1 base and V 2 bases, and 6 bases lay outside the gene matches.

The chain uses TRBV18 and TRBJ2-2; 8 positions agree with TRBD1. The sequencing here drew on peripheral blood, taken in a trial of Ad26.COV2.S vaccine versus placebo. The clonotype was recovered from a person between 18 and 65 years old who received the Ad26.COV2.S COVID-19 vaccine or a placebo. CDR3 loop: CASSPRGGTGNTGELFF. The CDR3 DNA follows: TGTGCCAGCTCACCAAGGGGCGGGACAGGGAACACCGGGGAGCTGTTTTTT.